This T cell receptor beta chain was identified in a study of spatial heterogeneity in lung cancer. Ten or more counts support this clonotype. Time point described: blood at routine non-recurrence follow-up after resection. Tumor, nontumor lung or frozen PBMC supplied whole RNA that was sequenced unsorted. Via MiXCR, TCRdb re-called the 5' RACE reads, giving one row per CDR3 protein. The table has 40,000 to 50,000 distinct CDR3 sequences, roughly a tenth seen once. Germline lookup yields CDR1 SEHNR and CDR2 FQNEAQ (reference sequence). Germline trimming cut 7 bases from V and 0 bases from J; bases unmatched to any gene: 4. This CDR3 has 14 amino acids.

Sequenced here: PBMCs, sampled at follow-up. The chain has TRBV7-9 and TRBJ2-3; 7 nucleotides match TRBD1. This sequence originates from a female donor with early-stage non-small cell lung cancer. The chain's CDR3 is CASTDRTSTDTQYF. The CDR3 DNA reads as TGTGCCAGCACGGACAGGACTAGCACAGATACGCAGTATTTT. The full variable domain, rest sourced from reference TRBV7-9 and TRBJ2-3, is DTGVSQNPRHKITKRGQNVTFRCDPISEHNRLYWYRQTLGQGPEFLTYFQNEAQLEKSRLLSDRFSAERPKGSFSTLEIQRTEQGDSAMYLCASTDRTSTDTQYFGPGTRLTVL.